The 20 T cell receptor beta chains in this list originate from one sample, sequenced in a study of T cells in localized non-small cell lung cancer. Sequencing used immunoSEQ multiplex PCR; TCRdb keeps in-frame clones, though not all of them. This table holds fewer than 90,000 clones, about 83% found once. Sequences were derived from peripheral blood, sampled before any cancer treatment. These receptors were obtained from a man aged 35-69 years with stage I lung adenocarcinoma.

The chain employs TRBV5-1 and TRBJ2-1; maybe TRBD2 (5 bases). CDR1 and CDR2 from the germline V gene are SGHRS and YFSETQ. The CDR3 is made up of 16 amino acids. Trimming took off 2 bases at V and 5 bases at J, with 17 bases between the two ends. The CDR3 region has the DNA TGCGCCAGCAGCTTATATGACGGGGATACAAACAATGAGCAGTTCTTC. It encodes CASSLYDGDTNNEQFF.

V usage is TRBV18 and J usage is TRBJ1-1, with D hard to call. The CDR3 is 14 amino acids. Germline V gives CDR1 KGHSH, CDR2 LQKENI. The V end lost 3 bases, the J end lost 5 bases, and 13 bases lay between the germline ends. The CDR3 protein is CASSPISGDTEAFF. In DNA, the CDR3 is TGTGCCAGCTCACCGATCTCAGGAGATACTGAAGCTTTCTTT. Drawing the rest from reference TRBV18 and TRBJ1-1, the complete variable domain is NAGVMQNPRHLVRRRGQEARLRCSPMKGHSHVYWYRQLPEEGLKFMVYLQKENIIDESGMPKERFSAEFPKEGPSILRIQQVVRGDSAAYFCASSPISGDTEAFFGQGTRLTVV.

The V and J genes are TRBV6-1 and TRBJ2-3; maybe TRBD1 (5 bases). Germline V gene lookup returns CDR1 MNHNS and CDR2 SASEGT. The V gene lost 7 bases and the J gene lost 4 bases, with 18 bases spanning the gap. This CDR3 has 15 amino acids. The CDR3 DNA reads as TGTGCCAGCACTCCAACCCCAGGGCCAGCAGATACGCAGTATTTT. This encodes CASTPTPGPADTQYF.

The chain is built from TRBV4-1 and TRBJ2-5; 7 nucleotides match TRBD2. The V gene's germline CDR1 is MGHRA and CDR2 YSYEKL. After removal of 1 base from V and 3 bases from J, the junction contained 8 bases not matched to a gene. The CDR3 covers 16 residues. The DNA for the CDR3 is TGCGCCAGCAGCCAAGGTTGGGGGGGGTCCGAAGAGACCCAGTACTTC. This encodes CASSQGWGGSEETQYF.

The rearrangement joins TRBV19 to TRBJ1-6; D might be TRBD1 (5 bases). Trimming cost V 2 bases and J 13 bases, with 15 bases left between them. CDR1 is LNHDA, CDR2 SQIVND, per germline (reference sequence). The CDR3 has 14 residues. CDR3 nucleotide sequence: TGTGCCAGTAGTATATTCGGGGCCGCAGCCCCCCTCCACTTT. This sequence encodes CASSIFGAAAPLHF.

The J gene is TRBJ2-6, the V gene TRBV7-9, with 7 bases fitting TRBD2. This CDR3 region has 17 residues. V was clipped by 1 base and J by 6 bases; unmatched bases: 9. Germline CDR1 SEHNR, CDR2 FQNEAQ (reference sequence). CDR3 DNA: TGTGCCAGCAGCTTAGAGGGAGGGCGGAGTCTGGCCAACGTCCTGACTTTC. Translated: CASSLEGGRSLANVLTF.

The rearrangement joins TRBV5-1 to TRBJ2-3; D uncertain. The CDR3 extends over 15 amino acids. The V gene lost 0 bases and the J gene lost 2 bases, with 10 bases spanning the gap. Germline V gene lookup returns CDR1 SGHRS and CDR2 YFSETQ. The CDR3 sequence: CASSLGIRITDTQYF. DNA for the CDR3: TGCGCCAGCAGCTTGGGTATTAGAATCACAGATACGCAGTATTTT. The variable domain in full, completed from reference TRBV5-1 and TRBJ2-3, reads KAGVTQTPRYLIKTRGQQVTLSCSPISGHRSVSWYQQTPGQGLQFLFEYFSETQRNKGNFPGRFSGRQFSNSRSEMNVSTLELGDSALYLCASSLGIRITDTQYFGPGTRLTVL.

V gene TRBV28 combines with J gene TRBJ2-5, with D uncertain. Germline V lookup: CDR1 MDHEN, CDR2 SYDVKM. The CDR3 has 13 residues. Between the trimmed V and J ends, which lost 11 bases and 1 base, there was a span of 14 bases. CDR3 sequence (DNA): TGTGCCCATTGTGCCCAGTCCCAAGAGACCCAGTACTTC. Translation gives CAHCAQSQETQYF.

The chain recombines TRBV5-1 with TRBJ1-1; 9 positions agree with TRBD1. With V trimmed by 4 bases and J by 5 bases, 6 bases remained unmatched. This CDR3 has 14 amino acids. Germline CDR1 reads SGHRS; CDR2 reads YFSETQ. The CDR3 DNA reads TGCGCCAGCAGCATGGGACAGGGATGGACTGAAGCTTTCTTT. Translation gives CASSMGQGWTEAFF.

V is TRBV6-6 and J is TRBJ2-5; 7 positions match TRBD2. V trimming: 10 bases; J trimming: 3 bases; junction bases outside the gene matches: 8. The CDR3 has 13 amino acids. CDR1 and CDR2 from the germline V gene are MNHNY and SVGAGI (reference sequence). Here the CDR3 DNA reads TGTGCCACGGGGGAGGGGACCAAAGAGACCCAGTACTTC. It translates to CATGEGTKETQYF.

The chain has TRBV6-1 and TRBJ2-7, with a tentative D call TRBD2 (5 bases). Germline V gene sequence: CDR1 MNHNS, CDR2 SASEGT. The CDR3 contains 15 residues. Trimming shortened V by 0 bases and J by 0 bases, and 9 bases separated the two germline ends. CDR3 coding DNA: TGTGCCAGCAGTGAAGCGGGAGTCCCCTCCTACGAGCAGTACTTC. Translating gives CASSEAGVPSYEQYF.

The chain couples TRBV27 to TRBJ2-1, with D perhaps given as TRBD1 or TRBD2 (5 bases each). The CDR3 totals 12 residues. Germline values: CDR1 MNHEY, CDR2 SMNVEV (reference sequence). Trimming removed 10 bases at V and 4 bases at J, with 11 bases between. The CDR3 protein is CATRDRYNEQFF. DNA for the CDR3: TGTGCCACCAGGGACCGATACAATGAGCAGTTCTTC.

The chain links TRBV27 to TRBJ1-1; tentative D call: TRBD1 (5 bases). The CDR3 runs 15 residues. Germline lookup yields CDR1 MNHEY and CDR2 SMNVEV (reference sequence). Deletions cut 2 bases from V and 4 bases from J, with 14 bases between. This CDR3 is CASSLNSGRTTEAFF. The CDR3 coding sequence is TGTGCCAGCAGTTTAAATTCAGGGAGGACCACTGAAGCTTTCTTT.

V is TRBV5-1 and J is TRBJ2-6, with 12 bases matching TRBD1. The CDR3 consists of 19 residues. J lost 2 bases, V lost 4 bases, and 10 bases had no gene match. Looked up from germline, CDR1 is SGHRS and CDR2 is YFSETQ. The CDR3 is CASSPTGTGGAAGANVLTF. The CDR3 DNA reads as TGCGCCAGCAGCCCGACGGGGACAGGGGGCGCGGCTGGGGCCAACGTCCTGACTTTC.

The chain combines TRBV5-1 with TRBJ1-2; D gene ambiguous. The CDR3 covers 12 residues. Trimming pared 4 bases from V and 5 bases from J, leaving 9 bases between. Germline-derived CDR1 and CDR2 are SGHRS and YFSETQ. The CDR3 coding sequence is TGCGCCAGCAGCCAACTAGGGTATGGCTACACCTTC. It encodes CASSQLGYGYTF.

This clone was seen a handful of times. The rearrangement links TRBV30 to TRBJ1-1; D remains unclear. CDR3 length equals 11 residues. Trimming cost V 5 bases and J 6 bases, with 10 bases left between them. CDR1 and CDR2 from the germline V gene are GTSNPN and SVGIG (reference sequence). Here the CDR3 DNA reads TGTGCCTGGGGAAAGGGTTCTGAAGCTTTCTTT. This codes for CAWGKGSEAFF.

CDR3: CASSAGQQDEQFF. As DNA, the CDR3 is TGTGCCAGCAGCGCGGGACAGCAGGACGAGCAGTTCTTC. The genes are TRBV13 and TRBJ2-1; possibly TRBD1 for D (7 bases). Between the trimmed V and J ends, which lost 5 bases and 10 bases, there was a span of 15 bases. Germline loops: CDR1 PRHDT, CDR2 FYEKMQ (reference sequence). The CDR3 extends over 13 amino acids.

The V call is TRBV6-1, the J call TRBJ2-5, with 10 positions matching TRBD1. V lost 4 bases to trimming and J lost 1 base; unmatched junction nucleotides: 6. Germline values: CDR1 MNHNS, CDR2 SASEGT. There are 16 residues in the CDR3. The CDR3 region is CASSVGDRGIQETQYF. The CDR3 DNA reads TGTGCCAGCAGTGTGGGGGACAGGGGTATCCAAGAGACCCAGTACTTC.

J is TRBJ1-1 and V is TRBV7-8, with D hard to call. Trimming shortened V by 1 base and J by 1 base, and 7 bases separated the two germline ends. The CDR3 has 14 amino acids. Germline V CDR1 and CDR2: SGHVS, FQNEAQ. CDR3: CASSLDPANTEAFF. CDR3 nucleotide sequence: TGTGCCAGCAGCTTAGACCCGGCGAACACTGAAGCTTTCTTT.

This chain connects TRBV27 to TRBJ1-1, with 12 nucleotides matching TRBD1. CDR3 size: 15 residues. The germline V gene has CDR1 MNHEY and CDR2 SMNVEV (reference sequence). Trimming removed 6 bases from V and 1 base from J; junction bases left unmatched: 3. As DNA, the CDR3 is TGTGCCAGCAGGGGGACAGGGGGCACGAACACTGAAGCTTTCTTT. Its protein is CASRGTGGTNTEAFF.